Detailed here is one T cell receptor (beta chain). The antigen it binds to is not known. No much larger clone is present one base from it, and per-base qualities are unavailable. These data come from a study of PD-1 blockade in classical Hodgkin lymphoma (dated by TCRdb to 2020 to 2021). Background for the entire study: Nivolumab dosing was 3 mg/kg intravenously every 2 weeks, continuing until either disease progression or unacceptable toxicity. The study used TCR beta sequencing and CyTOF to define a peripheral blood immune signature of response to PD-1 blockade in classical Hodgkin lymphoma.

Read against the paper, the sample's time point label means: cycle 1 day 1 (C1D1), immediately before nivolumab initiation. Every trial patient had relapsed following autologous stem cell transplantation, and prior brentuximab vedotin exposure was what differed among cohorts A, B and C. The trial cohort was composed of approximately 56 patients with relapsed/refractory classical Hodgkin lymphoma, for whom complete response, partial response or progressive disease was recorded as best overall response. Trial patients were treated with single-agent nivolumab in the multi-cohort phase II CheckMate 205 trial. An independent review committee assessed best overall response by applying the 2007 International Working Group response criteria. Trial PBMCs were collected just before the start of nivolumab (C1D1) and during therapy at cycle 2 day 1 and cycle 4 day 1. Peripheral blood was collected in 8 mL Vacutainer Cell Preparation Tubes, from which PBMCs were isolated by centrifugation and then cryopreserved.

General conclusions and limits of the study: The study was limited to a single clinical trial cohort, and causes of repertoire differences, possibly disease activity or prior therapy, remained undefined. Among trial patients, those achieving complete response had baseline diversity similar to that of newly diagnosed patients, while diversity was significantly lower in partial responders and progressors. Lower diversity was observed in patients in whom nivolumab was started less than 1 year after ASCT, and these patients were excluded from later analyses so that confounding by immune reconstitution would be avoided. Baseline TCR diversity was reported to be lower in newly diagnosed patients than in healthy donors and to be lower still in relapsed/refractory patients. A significant rise by C4D1 was seen in CD4+ but not CD8+ TCR diversity (p=0.0027 vs p=0.16), with the rise being most apparent in complete responders (p=0.02).

Genomic DNA was extracted with the Qiagen DNeasy kit from unsorted PBMCs and from negatively selected CD4+ and CD8+ fractions. Using primers that anneal to V and J segments, immunoSEQ multiplex PCR amplified the TCR beta CDR3 regions. Amplification bias was minimized using a synthetic immune receptor repertoire, and residual bias was removed computationally after sequencing. The study's own analysis went as follows. Repertoire diversity was quantified as the Shannon entropy index using custom Python scripts. Unsorted, CD4+ and CD8+ repertoires were analyzed separately, except for combined analyses in which CD4+ and CD8+ sequences were merged in silico. A clone counted as expanded when the clone's frequency after treatment rose at least 2-fold relative to C1D1, and clones undetected at baseline were given a pseudocount of 0.5. Singleton clones were defined as clones with 0 or 1 copy at C1D1, and non-singleton clones were defined as clones with 2 or more copies. By matching protein sequences in sorted samples from the same patient, clones expanded in unsorted samples were annotated as CD4+, CD8+ or unknown. Wilcoxon tests on paired samples were used to test diversity changes from C1D1 to C4D1. Drawn from immuneACCESS, this table holds only the in-frame rearrangements with V and J called that TCRdb kept. Clones are partly lost; checked studies trace under half to an unresolved V gene and leave the rest unexplained. D and trimming were read from the DNA, whereas the V and J calls and clone size are those reported in that table. Here the sample has 40,000 to 65,000 clones; roughly 80% occur a single time. The ten largest account for roughly 15% of the sample.

The sequenced sample was peripheral blood mononuclear cells (PBMCs), obtained at baseline. The sequence was collected from a human donor with classical Hodgkin lymphoma.

The DNA is as follows: TGTGCCAGCAGTGATCGGACGCCTCAAGAGACCCAGTACTTC. This is translated as CASSDRTPQETQYF. This chain joins TRBV2 to TRBJ2-5; no D segment can be confidently identified. CDR1 and CDR2, per the germline V gene, are SNHLY and FYNNEI. Trimming removed 3 bases from V and 2 bases from J, leaving 10 bases between the germline ends. The CDR3 starts with the cysteine, ends with the phenylalanine, and has 14 residues. Here the CDR3 DNA is all that survives: 42 bases in frame from base 1.